The TCR beta chain described here comes from a study of blood T cell repertoires in COVID-19. Germline values: CDR1 SGHVS, CDR2 FQNEAQ. Trimming cost V 5 bases and J 2 bases; bases outside gene matches: 9. The CDR3 has 18 residues. Repertoires were generated with immunoSEQ multiplex PCR, while TCRdb's copy carries only in-frame clones and drops some. The sample includes fewer than 250,000 clones, 85% seen only once; the top ten take around 6.4%. The chain links TRBV7-8 to TRBJ2-6; 10 nucleotides agree with TRBD2. The TCR comes from a woman aged 60-70 years with active or convalescent COVID-19. What was sequenced was peripheral blood. CDR3: CASSRIRTSGAGANVLTF. The CDR3 nucleotides read TGTGCCAGCAGCAGAATACGGACTAGCGGTGCTGGGGCCAACGTCCTGACTTTC.